Listed below are T cell receptor beta chains from one sample, sequenced in a study of shared clonotypes between healthy human individuals. The table came from immunoSEQ multiplex PCR; TCRdb's copy has only in-frame clones and leaves some out. The sample consists of about 560,000 clones, around three quarters of them appearing once. The sample taken for sequencing was PBMCs. These receptors were taken from a woman aged 40 to 49 in good health. Some clones in this sample may be carry-over from other donors' samples. The CDR3 runs from the conserved cysteine through the conserved F or W. The D gene is left open where the match is weak. The size field is filled for only some rows; it gives once, few, many or a size class.

DNA,CDR3,size,V,J,D
TGTGCCAGTAGTGGCCGAATTAGCACAGATACGCAGTATTTT,CASSGRISTDTQYF,NA,TRBV19,TRBJ2-3,NA
TGTGCCAGCAGCTCCCCTAGCGGGAGGCTCCCCTACGAGCAGTACTTC,CASSSPSGRLPYEQYF,once,TRBV11-1,TRBJ2-7,TRBD2
TGCGCCAGCAGCCAAGATCCAGCGGGGAGCTCCTACGAGCAGTACTTC,CASSQDPAGSSYEQYF,once,TRBV4-1,TRBJ2-7,TRBD2
TGTGCCAGCAGCTCCGGGGTGCAAGAGACCCAGTACTTC,CASSSGVQETQYF,few,TRBV7-9,TRBJ2-5,NA
TGCGCCAGCAGTGAGTGGGGACTAGCGGGAGGGCGCGCCTACGAGCAGTACTTC,CASSEWGLAGGRAYEQYF,NA,TRBV10-2,TRBJ2-7,TRBD2
TGTGCCAGCAGTGAACCGGAGGACGAGCAGTACTTC,CASSEPEDEQYF,once,TRBV6-1,TRBJ2-7,NA
TGTGCCAGCAGTTTCGGGGGTGGAGGAAACACCATATATTTT,CASSFGGGGNTIYF,NA,TRBV28,TRBJ1-3,NA
TGCGCCAGCAGCTTAATGGCTCCGGTTGGGGAGCTGTTTTTT,CASSLMAPVGELFF,NA,TRBV5-1,TRBJ2-2,NA
TGTGCCAGCAACACTTGGGCAACCAAAAACATTCAGTACTTC,CASNTWATKNIQYF,NA,TRBV6-1,TRBJ2-4,NA
TGTGCCTCTTTAAATGAAAAACTGTTTTTT,CASLNEKLFF,NA,TRBV30,TRBJ1-4,NA
TGTGCCAGCAGCCGAGGGATAGATCAGCCCCAGCATTTT,CASSRGIDQPQHF,NA,TRBV2,TRBJ1-5,NA
TGCGCCAGCAGCCGAACTCTACAGGGTAACTATGGCTACACCTTC,CASSRTLQGNYGYTF,NA,TRBV5-1,TRBJ1-2,NA
TGCGCCAGCAGCTGGGGGACTAGCGGGATGCGAGACGAGCAGTACTTC,CASSWGTSGMRDEQYF,NA,TRBV5-1,TRBJ2-7,TRBD2
TGTGCCAGCAGGTACACGGTCAATGAGCAGTTCTTC,CASRYTVNEQFF,few,TRBV2,TRBJ2-1,NA
TGTGCCAGCAGTGTACGACTAGCGGGAGCCTACAATGAGCAGTTCTTC,CASSVRLAGAYNEQFF,NA,TRBV27,TRBJ2-1,TRBD2
TGTGCCAGCAGTGAATCTCGGGAGCAGTACTTC,CASSESREQYF,few,TRBV25-1,TRBJ2-7,NA
TGTGCCAGCAGCTTAGGGACAGGGGGCCCTAGGGAGCAGTACTTC,CASSLGTGGPREQYF,NA,TRBV7-9,TRBJ2-7,TRBD1
TGTGCCAGCACCGGGACAGGCCAAGAGACCCAGTACTTC,CASTGTGQETQYF,NA,TRBV5-4,TRBJ2-5,TRBD1
TGTGCCAGCAGCCTGGTCTGGGGAGCCAAAAACATTCAGTACTTC,CASSLVWGAKNIQYF,NA,TRBV11-2,TRBJ2-4,NA
TGTGCCAGCAGCCCGCTGGGCCTGGACGGCCTAACTGAAGCTTTCTTT,CASSPLGLDGLTEAFF,few,TRBV5-5,TRBJ1-1,NA
TGTGCCAGCACCCCCGGCCTGGGATCAAGCACCAATGAGCAGTTCTTC,CASTPGLGSSTNEQFF,NA,TRBV28,TRBJ2-1,NA
TGTGCCAGCAGCTTCCAGCTAAACACCGGGGAGCTGTTTTTT,CASSFQLNTGELFF,NA,TRBV9,TRBJ2-2,NA
TGTGCCAGCAGCTTGGCCGAGGGGAACCCCTATGGCTACACCTTC,CASSLAEGNPYGYTF,NA,TRBV5-5,TRBJ1-2,NA
TGCGCCAGCAGCTTGGAGGCAGGCGATGACTACACCTTC,CASSLEAGDDYTF,NA,TRBV5-1,TRBJ1-2,NA
TGTGCCAGCTCACCGGGCTACGAGCAGTACTTC,CASSPGYEQYF,NA,TRBV18,TRBJ2-7,NA
TGTGCCAGCAGTTCGTCCGGGACAGGGGGCACCGGGGAGCTGTTTTTT,CASSSSGTGGTGELFF,NA,TRBV6-5,TRBJ2-2,TRBD1
TGTGCCAGCAGGCTACAGGGTAACTATGGCTACACCTTC,CASRLQGNYGYTF,NA,TRBV27,TRBJ1-2,NA
TGCGCCAGCAGCACGTGGGGGGGCGGAGGGCCCACAGATACGCAGTATTTT,CASSTWGGGGPTDTQYF,once,TRBV5-1,TRBJ2-3,NA
TGTGCCAGCAGCCCCGTGGGAGCTGGGGCCAACGTCCTGACTTTC,CASSPVGAGANVLTF,NA,TRBV7-3,TRBJ2-6,NA
TGCAGCACGAAACAGGGGGCGGCGGCTTTCTTT,CSTKQGAAAFF,NA,TRBV29-1,TRBJ1-1,TRBD1
TGTGCCTGGAGTGTACTTACGAACACTGAAGCTTTCTTT,CAWSVLTNTEAFF,NA,TRBV30,TRBJ1-1,NA
TGTGCCAGCAGTGTAGCGGGACAGGGCCTCTACGAGCAGTACTTC,CASSVAGQGLYEQYF,NA,TRBV28,TRBJ2-7,NA
TGTGCCATCAGTGCCTCGACTAGCGGGAGCCTACAAGAGACCCAGTACTTC,CAISASTSGSLQETQYF,NA,TRBV10-3,TRBJ2-5,TRBD2
TGTGCCAGCAGGGGTGACACCATATATTTT,CASRGDTIYF,NA,TRBV28,TRBJ1-3,NA
TGTGCCAGCAGTTCCCGGCTCAGGGTGCGCACCTTC,CASSSRLRVRTF,NA,TRBV28,TRBJ1-2,NA
TGTGCCAGTAGTTCCCGTTCAGAGACCCAGTACTTC,CASSSRSETQYF,once,TRBV19,TRBJ2-5,NA
TGCAGCGCTGGGGCGGAAAAGGGAAACGAGCAGTACTTC,CSAGAEKGNEQYF,NA,TRBV29-1,TRBJ2-7,NA